The T cell receptor (beta chain) described here comes from a study of blood T cells in healthy people across ages. Overall study results and limits: A roughly linear age-dependent decrease characterized TCR beta diversity per million T cells. Correlation between TCR beta diversity and naive T cell percentage was strong.

The second PCR ran roughly 6 to 11 cycles with a sample-barcoded 5' primer and J-beta primers. There were at least 2.5 million CDR3-containing paired-end reads obtained from each sample. One entry per CDR3 protein results from TCRdb running MiXCR on the 5' RACE reads. The sample has 580,000 or so distinct CDR3 sequences, more than 45% seen once. Only a few counts were recorded for this clonotype. Its specificity is unknown. The V segment lost 5 bases and the J segment 2 bases; nucleotides outside the gene matches: 11. The CDR3 is 16 amino acids. CDR1 is LGHNA, CDR2 YNFKEQ, per germline. This sequence was found in a man older than 75 in good health. The specimen sequenced was blood. The chain carries TRBV4-2 and TRBJ1-1; 7 bases match TRBD1. CDR3 sequence: CASSMKIQGENTEAFF. CDR3 DNA sequence: TGTGCCAGCAGCATGAAAATCCAGGGGGAAAACACTGAAGCTTTCTTT.